These T cell receptor beta chains were read from a single sample in a study of blood T cell repertoires in COVID-19. Clones were sequenced by immunoSEQ multiplex PCR, and TCRdb holds only the in-frame ones, with some missing. Of roughly 110,000 clones listed, about 88% are singletons. Sequences were obtained from peripheral blood. The receptor source for this set is a woman in her 70s who had recovered from COVID-19. Each CDR3 is given with its conserved first and last residue. Each record gives: CDR3 DNA, CDR3 protein, J gene, V gene, D gene, clone size. A D gene is named only where the DNA matches it firmly. The size of a clone is reported for some rows only, either as once, few or many, or as a class for expanded clones.

TGTGCCAGCAGCACCAGGGGGTCCGCCAACCAAGAGACCCAGTACTTC	CASSTRGSANQETQYF	TRBJ2-5	TRBV21-1	-	once
TGCGCCAGCAGCTTGAGCGGGAATTCACCCCTCCACTTT	CASSLSGNSPLHF	TRBJ1-6	TRBV5-1	-	-
TGTGCCAGTAGTAGCCAGACAGGCAGGGGCGAGCAGTACTTC	CASSSQTGRGEQYF	TRBJ2-7	TRBV19	-	-
TGCGCCAGCAGCCAAGGCGGGAGTCGCACAGATACGCAGTATTTT	CASSQGGSRTDTQYF	TRBJ2-3	TRBV4-3	TRBD2	once
TGTGCCAGCAGCCACACTAGCGGGAGGGCTACAGATACGCAGTATTTT	CASSHTSGRATDTQYF	TRBJ2-3	TRBV6-6	TRBD2	-
TGCGCCAGCAGCTTGGGAGTACAGCCCTATGGCTACACCTTC	CASSLGVQPYGYTF	TRBJ1-2	TRBV5-1	-	-
TGTGCCAGCCAGCCTAGGGACACTCCTAACTATGGCTACACCTTC	CASQPRDTPNYGYTF	TRBJ1-2	TRBV2	-	-
TGTGCCAGCAGCTACAGGGAACACTACGAGCAGTACTTC	CASSYREHYEQYF	TRBJ2-7	TRBV3-1/TRBV3-2	-	-
TGTGCCAGCAGCTTGGACAGGGGGACTGGAAACACCATATATTTT	CASSLDRGTGNTIYF	TRBJ1-3	TRBV5-4	TRBD1	-
TGTGCCAGCAGCCCCTTTAGCGGGGGGGCGATTCGCGAGCAGTACTTC	CASSPFSGGAIREQYF	TRBJ2-7	TRBV7-9	TRBD2	-
TGTGCCAGCAGCCCCCAACCCGGAGATACGCAGTATTTT	CASSPQPGDTQYF	TRBJ2-3	TRBV7-2	-	-
TGTGCCAGCAGCCCCGGACTAGCGGGAGGAATCGAGCAGTACTTC	CASSPGLAGGIEQYF	TRBJ2-7	TRBV7-2	TRBD2	-
TGTGCCAGCAGCTTAGTTACAGGGACTGGAAACACCATATATTTT	CASSLVTGTGNTIYF	TRBJ1-3	TRBV7-2	-	-
TGTGCCAGCAGTTTTCTACAGGGGGTAGGAAATGAAAAACTGTTTTTT	CASSFLQGVGNEKLFF	TRBJ1-4	TRBV28	TRBD1	-
TGTGCCAGTTTCACCAGGGGGTCCACTGAAGCTTTCTTT	CASFTRGSTEAFF	TRBJ1-1	TRBV28	TRBD1	-
TGCGCCAGCAGCCAAGCAACTTCTCGGGCGCAGTATTTT	CASSQATSRAQYF	TRBJ2-3	TRBV4-3	-	-
TGTGCCAGCAGTCTACAGGGAAACAATGAGCAGTTCTTC	CASSLQGNNEQFF	TRBJ2-1	TRBV12-3/TRBV12-4	-	-
TGTGCCAGCAGCTTACCCCGACAGACCCTAAAGGAGACCCAGTACTTC	CASSLPRQTLKETQYF	TRBJ2-5	TRBV7-8	-	-
TGTGCCAGCAGTTACTCGGGCAGGGGGAATGGCTACACCTTC	CASSYSGRGNGYTF	TRBJ1-2	TRBV6-2/TRBV6-3	TRBD1	-
TGTGCCAGCAGTGACTTACTAGCGGACACCGGGGAGCTGTTTTTT	CASSDLLADTGELFF	TRBJ2-2	TRBV2	TRBD2	-
TGCGCCAGCAGCCAAAGTAGATCCGGGTTTTCGGGAAACACCATATATTTT	CASSQSRSGFSGNTIYF	TRBJ1-3	TRBV4-3	-	-
TGTGCCAGCAGTGAGGAGGCCGCCGGGCTACGCGAGCAGTACTTC	CASSEEAAGLREQYF	TRBJ2-7	TRBV6-4	-	-
TGTGCCAGCAGCGGCACCAGTGACACCGGGGAGCTGTTTTTT	CASSGTSDTGELFF	TRBJ2-2	TRBV7-2	-	-
TGTGCCAGCAGCTTAGGACAGGCGTCGAACACTGAAGCTTTCTTT	CASSLGQASNTEAFF	TRBJ1-1	TRBV7-2	-	once
TGTGCCAGCAGCTCTTCGCGGGGCGGGCCCGGAGAGACCCAGTACTTC	CASSSSRGGPGETQYF	TRBJ2-5	TRBV11-3	-	-
TGTGCCAGCGCCGAGAGGGACACCGGGGAGCTGTTTTTT	CASAERDTGELFF	TRBJ2-2	TRBV11-3	-	-
TGTGCCAGCAGCACCTACAGGGGCAGCGAGACCCAGTACTTC	CASSTYRGSETQYF	TRBJ2-5	TRBV7-2	TRBD1	-
TGTGCCACGGGGAGGGATCCGCTAGGGGGAAGACACACAGATACGCAGTATTTT	CATGRDPLGGRHTDTQYF	TRBJ2-3	TRBV4-2	-	once
TGTGCCAGCAGCTTAGTTGACAATCGCTACACCTTC	CASSLVDNRYTF	TRBJ1-2	TRBV7-2	-	-
TGTGCCAGCTCACCACCGATTGGATGGGGGGATGAGACCCAGTACTTC	CASSPPIGWGDETQYF	TRBJ2-5	TRBV18	-	-
TGTGCCAGCAGTTCTGGGGGCCACGAGCAGTACTTC	CASSSGGHEQYF	TRBJ2-7	TRBV12-3/TRBV12-4	-	-
TGTGCCAGCAGTCCTAAGCCGGGAAACCGTGGCGGGAGTGCCACCGGGGAGCTGTTTTTT	CASSPKPGNRGGSATGELFF	TRBJ2-2	TRBV28	TRBD2	-
TGTGCCAGCTCCCAAGGGGAAGATACGCAGTATTTT	CASSQGEDTQYF	TRBJ2-3	TRBV7-2	-	-
TGTGCCAGCAGTCGGGGGGGCACAGATACGCAGTATTTT	CASSRGGTDTQYF	TRBJ2-3	TRBV2	TRBD2	-
TGTGCCAGCAGTTTAGATGCTGGGACTAGCGGGACCGGGGAGCTGTTTTTT	CASSLDAGTSGTGELFF	TRBJ2-2	TRBV27	TRBD2	-
TGTGCCTGGAGTGGAGACACAGTCCTGACTTTC	CAWSGDTVLTF	TRBJ2-6	TRBV30	-	-
TGTGCCAGTAGTAAAAACAGGGGGGGGCCGAACACTGAAGCTTTCTTT	CASSKNRGGPNTEAFF	TRBJ1-1	TRBV19	TRBD1	-
TGCGCCAGCAGCCAAGAGGTTTTCCCTGGAGGTGAGCAGTTCTTC	CASSQEVFPGGEQFF	TRBJ2-1	TRBV4-3	-	-
TGTGCCAGCAGTCTAGCGGGACCCTACAATGAGCAGTTCTTC	CASSLAGPYNEQFF	TRBJ2-1	TRBV6-5	TRBD2	-
TGTGCCAGCAGTTACTCATCAGGGGCCGGTGGCTACACCTTC	CASSYSSGAGGYTF	TRBJ1-2	TRBV6-2/TRBV6-3	-	-
TGTGCCAGCAGCCCCCTCAAGGGGGCTTTCTTT	CASSPLKGAFF	TRBJ1-1	TRBV7-9	-	-
TGTGCCAGCATCCGACAGGGGGCTAACTACAATGAGCAGTTCTTC	CASIRQGANYNEQFF	TRBJ2-1	TRBV27	TRBD1	once
TGTGCCAGCAGTTACTCGAGAGATCTGCAGGAAGAGACCCAGTACTTC	CASSYSRDLQEETQYF	TRBJ2-5	TRBV6-2/TRBV6-3	-	-
TGTGCCACCAGCAGAGTAGGCGTTATAGCGGGAGAGGTCGAGCAGTACTTC	CATSRVGVIAGEVEQYF	TRBJ2-7	TRBV15	TRBD2	-
TGTGCCAGCACCCGGACAGCGACGAACACTGAAGCTTTCTTT	CASTRTATNTEAFF	TRBJ1-1	TRBV2	-	-
TGTGCCAGCAGTTGGACAGGGGAGCAAGAGACCCAGTACTTC	CASSWTGEQETQYF	TRBJ2-5	TRBV6-1	TRBD1	-
TGCGCCAGCAGCGCGGACTACCAAGAGACCCAGTACTTC	CASSADYQETQYF	TRBJ2-5	TRBV5-1	-	-
TGTGCCAGCAGCTTGGTCAGGGGGCTCCTTGGCTACACCTTC	CASSLVRGLLGYTF	TRBJ1-2	TRBV7-9	TRBD1	-
TGCAGCATAGGGACAGGGGCAGATACGCAGTATTTT	CSIGTGADTQYF	TRBJ2-3	TRBV29-1	TRBD1	-
TGTGCCAGCAGTTTCGGTCCCTCCTACGAGCAGTACTTC	CASSFGPSYEQYF	TRBJ2-7	TRBV12-3/TRBV12-4	-	-
TGTGCCAGCAGCTCCGAGGGTGGGCGTCGTAATTCACCCCTCCACTTT	CASSSEGGRRNSPLHF	TRBJ1-6	TRBV7-2	-	-
TGTGCCAGCAGCGTAGACAGGGCGGCCACTGAAGCTTTCTTT	CASSVDRAATEAFF	TRBJ1-1	TRBV9	-	-
TGTGCCAGTAGCCTGGGGACAGGGGGTTGGACAGATACGCAGTATTTT	CASSLGTGGWTDTQYF	TRBJ2-3	TRBV19	TRBD1	-